This T cell receptor beta chain was sequenced during a study of control samples from healthy donors and cancer patients. Only in-frame clones appear in the TCRdb table, and some are missing; sequencing was by immunoSEQ multiplex PCR. The table records roughly 130,000 clones, around 94% of them present only once. The length of the CDR3 is 13 residues. Per germline, CDR1 LNHDA and CDR2 SQIVND (reference sequence). J lost 6 bases, V lost 6 bases, and 4 bases had no gene match. The sequenced sample consisted of PBMCs. The chain joins TRBV19 to TRBJ2-7; 11 positions agree with TRBD1. This TCR was sampled from a man in his 60s with colorectal cancer. The DNA for the CDR3 is TGTGCCAGTAGCGGGACAGGGGGGAGCGAGCAGTACTTC. Translated: CASSGTGGSEQYF.